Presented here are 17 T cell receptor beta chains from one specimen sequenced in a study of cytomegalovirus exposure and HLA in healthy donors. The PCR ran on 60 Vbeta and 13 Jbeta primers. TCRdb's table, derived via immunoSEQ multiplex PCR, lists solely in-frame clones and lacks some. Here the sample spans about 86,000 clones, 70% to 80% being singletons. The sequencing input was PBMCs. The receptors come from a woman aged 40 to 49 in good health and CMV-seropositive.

The CDR3 nucleotides are TGTGCCAGCAGGCCTCTTGGCGGGAAGAGTTCCTACGAGCAGTACTTC. Translating gives CASRPLGGKSSYEQYF. J is TRBJ2-7 and V is TRBV27; D might be TRBD2 (6 bases). This CDR3 is built from 16 residues. The V and J ends lost 6 bases and 1 base respectively, with 19 bases between them. Germline CDR1 and CDR2: MNHEY and SMNVEV (reference sequence).

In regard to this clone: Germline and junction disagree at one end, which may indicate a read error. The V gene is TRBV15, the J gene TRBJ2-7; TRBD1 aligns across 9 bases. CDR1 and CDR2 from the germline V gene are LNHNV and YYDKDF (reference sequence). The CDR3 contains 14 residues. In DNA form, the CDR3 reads TGTGCCACCAGCAGGGACAGGGGCTCCCACGAGCAGTACTTC. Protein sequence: CATSRDRGSHEQYF.

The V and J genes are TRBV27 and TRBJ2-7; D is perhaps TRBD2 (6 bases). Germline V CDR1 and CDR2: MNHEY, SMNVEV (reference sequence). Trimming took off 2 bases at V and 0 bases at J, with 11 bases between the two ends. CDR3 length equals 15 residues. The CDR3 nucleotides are TGTGCCAGCAGTTTAGTAGGGACTGTCTCCTACGAGCAGTACTTC. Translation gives CASSLVGTVSYEQYF.

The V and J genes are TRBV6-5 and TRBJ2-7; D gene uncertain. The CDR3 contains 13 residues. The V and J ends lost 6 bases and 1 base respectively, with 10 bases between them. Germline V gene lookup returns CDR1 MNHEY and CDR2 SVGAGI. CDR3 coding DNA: TGTGCCAGCAGCACGCCCGGGTCCTACGAGCAGTACTTC. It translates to CASSTPGSYEQYF.

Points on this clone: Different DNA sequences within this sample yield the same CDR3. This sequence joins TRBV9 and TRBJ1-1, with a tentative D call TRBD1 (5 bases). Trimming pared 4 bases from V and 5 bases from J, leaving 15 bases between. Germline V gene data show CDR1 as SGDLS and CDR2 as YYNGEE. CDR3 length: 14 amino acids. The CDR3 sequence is CASSPGGGRTEAFF. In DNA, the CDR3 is TGTGCCAGCAGCCCCGGGGGGGGTCGAACTGAAGCTTTCTTT.

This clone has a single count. The CDR3 spells CASSHRPTSGPYNEQFF. The CDR3 coding sequence is TGTGCCAGCAGCCACCGACCTACTAGCGGACCTTACAATGAGCAGTTCTTC. The chain is built from TRBV14 and TRBJ2-1, with 8 nucleotides matching TRBD2. The CDR3 has 17 residues. Germline-derived CDR1 and CDR2 are SGHDN and FVKESK. V gave up 3 bases and J gave up 4 bases; unmatched junction bases: 11.

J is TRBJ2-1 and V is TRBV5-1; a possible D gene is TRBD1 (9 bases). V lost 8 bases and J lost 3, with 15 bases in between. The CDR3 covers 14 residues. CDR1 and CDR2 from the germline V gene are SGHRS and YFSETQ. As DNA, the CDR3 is TGCGCCAGTAGCGGGACAGGGTACTACAATGAGCAGTTCTTC. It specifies CASSGTGYYNEQFF.

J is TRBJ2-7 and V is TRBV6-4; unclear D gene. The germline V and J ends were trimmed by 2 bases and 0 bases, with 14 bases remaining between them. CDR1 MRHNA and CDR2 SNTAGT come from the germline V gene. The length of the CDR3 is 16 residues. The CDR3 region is CASSDEVSAISYEQYF. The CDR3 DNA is TGTGCCAGCAGTGACGAGGTAAGTGCCATCTCCTACGAGCAGTACTTC.

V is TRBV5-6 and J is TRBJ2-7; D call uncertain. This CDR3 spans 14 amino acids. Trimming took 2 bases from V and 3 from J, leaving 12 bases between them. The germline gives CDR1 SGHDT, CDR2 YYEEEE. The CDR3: CASSFGGVFYEQYF. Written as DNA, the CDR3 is TGTGCCAGCAGCTTCGGCGGAGTGTTCTACGAGCAGTACTTC.

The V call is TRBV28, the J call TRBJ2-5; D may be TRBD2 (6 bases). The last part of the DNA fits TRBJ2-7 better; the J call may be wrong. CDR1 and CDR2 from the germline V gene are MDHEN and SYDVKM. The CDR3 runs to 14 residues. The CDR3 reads CASSLFSGPYEQYF. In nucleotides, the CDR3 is TGTGCCAGCAGTTTGTTTAGCGGTCCCTACGAGCAGTACTTC.

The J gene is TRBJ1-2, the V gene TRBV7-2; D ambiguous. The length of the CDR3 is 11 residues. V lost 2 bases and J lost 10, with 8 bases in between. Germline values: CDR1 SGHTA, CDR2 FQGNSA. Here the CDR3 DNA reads TGTGCCAGCAGCTTATTCCAGGACTACACCTTC. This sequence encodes CASSLFQDYTF. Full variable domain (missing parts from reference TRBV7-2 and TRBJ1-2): GAGVSQSPSNKVTEKGKDVELRCDPISGHTALYWYRQSLGQGLEFLIYFQGNSAPDKSGLPSDRFSAERTGGSVSTLTIQRTQQEDSAVYLCASSLFQDYTFGSGTRLTVV.

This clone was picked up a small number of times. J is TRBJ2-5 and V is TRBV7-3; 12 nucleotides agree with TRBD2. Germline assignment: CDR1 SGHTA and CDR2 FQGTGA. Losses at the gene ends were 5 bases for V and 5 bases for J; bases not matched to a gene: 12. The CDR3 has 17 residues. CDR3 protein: CASSQGLAGISRETQYF. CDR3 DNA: TGTGCCAGCAGCCAAGGACTAGCGGGAATCAGCAGGGAGACCCAGTACTTC.

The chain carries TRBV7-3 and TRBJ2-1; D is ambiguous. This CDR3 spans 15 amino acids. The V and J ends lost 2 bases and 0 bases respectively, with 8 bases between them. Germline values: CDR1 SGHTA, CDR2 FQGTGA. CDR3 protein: CASSLVFSSYNEQFF. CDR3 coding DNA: TGTGCCAGCAGCTTAGTATTCAGCTCCTACAATGAGCAGTTCTTC.

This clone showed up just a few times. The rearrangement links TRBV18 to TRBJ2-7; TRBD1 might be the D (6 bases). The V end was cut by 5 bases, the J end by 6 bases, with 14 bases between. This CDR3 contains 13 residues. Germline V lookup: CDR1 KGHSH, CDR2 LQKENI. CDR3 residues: CASSAGQRGEQYF. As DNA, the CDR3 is TGTGCCAGCTCAGCAGGACAGAGGGGCGAGCAGTACTTC.

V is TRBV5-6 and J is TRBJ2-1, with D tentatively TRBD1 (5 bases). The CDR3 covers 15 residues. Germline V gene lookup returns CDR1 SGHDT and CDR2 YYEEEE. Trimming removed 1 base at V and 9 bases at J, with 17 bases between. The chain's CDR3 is CASSLRPAGFSEQFF. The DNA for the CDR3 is TGTGCCAGCAGCTTGCGGCCGGCAGGGTTCTCTGAGCAGTTCTTC.

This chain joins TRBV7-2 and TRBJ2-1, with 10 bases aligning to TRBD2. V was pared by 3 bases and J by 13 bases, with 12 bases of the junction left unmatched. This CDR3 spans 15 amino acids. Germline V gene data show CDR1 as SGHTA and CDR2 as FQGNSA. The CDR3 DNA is TGTGCCAGCAGCTTGTGGCTAGCGGGAGAGGAGGATCAGTTCTTC. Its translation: CASSLWLAGEEDQFF. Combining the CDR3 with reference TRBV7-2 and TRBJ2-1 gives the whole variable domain GAGVSQSPSNKVTEKGKDVELRCDPISGHTALYWYRQSLGQGLEFLIYFQGNSAPDKSGLPSDRFSAERTGGSVSTLTIQRTQQEDSAVYLCASSLWLAGEEDQFFGPGTRLTVL.

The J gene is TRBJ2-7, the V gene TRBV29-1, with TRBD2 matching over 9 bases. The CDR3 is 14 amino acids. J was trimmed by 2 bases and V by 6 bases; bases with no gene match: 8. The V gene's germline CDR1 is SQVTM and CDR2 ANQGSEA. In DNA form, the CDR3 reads TGCAGCGTCGCTATAGCGGGGGCCACCTACGAGCAGTACTTC. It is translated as CSVAIAGATYEQYF.